This T cell receptor (beta chain) was observed in a study of T cells in Graves' hyperthyroidism and ophthalmopathy. Study summary: Peripheral blood sampling occurred at initial diagnosis, before any treatment.

Unmatched junction bases numbered 7, after V lost 1 base and J lost 5 bases. The CDR3 has 17 residues. Germline loops: CDR1 KGHDR, CDR2 SFDVKD. Amplified TCR beta CDR3 regions derived from RNA transcripts. The primer set for the first-round RT-PCR of the TCR CDR3 was HTBI. MiXCR, run by TCRdb on the multiplex PCR reads, gives a single entry per CDR3 protein. The table records roughly 700,000 distinct CDR3 sequences, 17% of them present only once. This clonotype was seen repeatedly, ten times or more. V and J are TRBV24-1 and TRBJ2-2; 9 bases match TRBD1. This receptor was taken from a middle-aged man with Graves' hyperthyroidism. Sequenced material: blood. The CDR3: CATSDFAQTGGTGELFF. Here the CDR3 DNA reads TGTGCCACCAGTGATTTCGCGCAGACAGGGGGTACCGGGGAGCTGTTTTTT.